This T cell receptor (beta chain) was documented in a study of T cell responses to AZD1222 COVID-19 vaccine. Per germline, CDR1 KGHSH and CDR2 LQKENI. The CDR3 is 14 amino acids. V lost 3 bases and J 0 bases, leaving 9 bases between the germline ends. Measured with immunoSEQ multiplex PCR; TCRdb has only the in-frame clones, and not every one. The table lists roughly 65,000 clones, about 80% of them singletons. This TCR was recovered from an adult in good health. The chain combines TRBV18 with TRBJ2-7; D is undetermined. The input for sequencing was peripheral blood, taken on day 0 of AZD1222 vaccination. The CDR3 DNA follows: TGTGCCAGCTCACCCAAAGGCCGCTCCTACGAGCAGTACTTC. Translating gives CASSPKGRSYEQYF.